The 9 T cell receptor beta chains presented below share a single source sample, sequenced in a study of CD8 T cells in Susac syndrome. Reverse transcription of about 0.45 to 1 ug RNA was carried out with random hexamers. TCRdb re-derived calls from the immunoSEQ multiplex PCR reads in MiXCR, one entry per CDR3 protein. This sample carries some 200,000 distinct CDR3 sequences, around 95% of them seen once, and the ten largest clones take approximately 0.16%. Sequencing was performed on CD8+ T cells from PBMCs. Receptors originate from a human donor with Susac syndrome.

V and J are TRBV5-6 and TRBJ1-2; a weak D match, TRBD1 (6 bases). The CDR3 runs 13 residues. Germline V gene sequence: CDR1 SGHDT, CDR2 YYEEEE. Trimming removed 0 bases from V and 6 bases from J, with 9 bases in between. CDR3 region: CASSLGRDNGYTF. The DNA of the CDR3 is TGTGCCAGCAGCTTGGGGCGGGACAATGGCTACACCTTC. Full variable domain (rest looked up from reference TRBV5-6 and TRBJ1-2): DAGVTQSPTHLIKTRGQQVTLRCSPKSGHDTVSWYQQALGQGPQFIFQYYEEEERQRGNFPDRFSGHQFPNYSSELNVNALLLGDSALYLCASSLGRDNGYTFGSGTRLTVV.

The V gene is TRBV9, the J gene TRBJ1-2; D remains ambiguous. Germline CDR1 SGDLS, CDR2 YYNGEE. This CDR3 contains 14 residues. V lost 0 bases and J lost 2, with 8 bases in between. This chain's CDR3 is CASSVASTNYGYTF. Here the CDR3 DNA reads TGTGCCAGCAGCGTAGCATCTACCAACTATGGCTACACCTTC.

V is TRBV30 and J is TRBJ1-6, with no clear D. Trimming removed 0 bases at V and 10 bases at J, with 13 bases between. CDR1 and CDR2 from the germline V gene are GTSNPN and SVGIG (reference sequence). This CDR3 contains 14 residues. CDR3 sequence: CAWSVGGLRSPLHF. For the CDR3, the DNA is TGTGCCTGGAGTGTAGGCGGTCTACGGTCACCCCTCCACTTT. The whole variable domain, filled in from reference TRBV30 and TRBJ1-6, reads SQTIHQWPATLVQPVGSPLSLECTVEGTSNPNLYWYRQAAGRGLQLLFYSVGIGQISSEVPQNLSASRPQDRQFILSSKKLLLSDSGFYLCAWSVGGLRSPLHFGNGTRLTVT.

The chain recombines TRBV30 with TRBJ1-1, with unresolved D. V lost 0 bases, J lost 5 bases, and 7 bases lay in between. This CDR3 has 12 residues. CDR1 and CDR2 from the germline V gene are GTSNPN and SVGIG (reference sequence). The CDR3 sequence: CAWSVYGTEAFF. The CDR3 coding sequence is TGTGCCTGGAGTGTATACGGGACTGAAGCTTTCTTT.

The rearrangement uses TRBV30 and TRBJ1-1, with TRBD1 identical over 8 bases. The V gene end was trimmed by 2 bases and the J gene end by 1 base; junction bases not matched to a gene: 3. CDR3 size: 14 residues. Germline CDR1 GTSNPN, CDR2 SVGIG (reference sequence). The CDR3 sequence: CAWSRTGKNTEAFF. CDR3 sequence (DNA): TGTGCCTGGAGTCGGACAGGGAAGAACACTGAAGCTTTCTTT.

The chain recombines TRBV19 with TRBJ2-7; 7 bases map to TRBD2. The CDR3 has 15 residues. CDR1 is LNHDA, CDR2 SQIVND, per germline (reference sequence). V shed 8 bases and J 6 bases; nucleotides not matched to a gene: 16. CDR3 sequence: CASSITGGTRTEQYF. The CDR3 DNA is TGTGCCAGTTCTATCACCGGGGGGACCAGGACCGAGCAGTACTTC. The entire variable domain, with the rest obtained from reference TRBV19 and TRBJ2-7, is as follows: DGGITQSPKYLFRKEGQNVTLSCEQNLNHDAMYWYRQDPGQGLRLIYYSQIVNDFQKGDIAEGYSVSREKKESFPLTVTSAQKNPTAFYLCASSITGGTRTEQYFGPGTRLTVT.

V gene TRBV29-1 combines with J gene TRBJ2-7, with D possibly being TRBD1 or TRBD2 (5 bases each). The CDR3 contains 14 residues. The germline gives CDR1 SQVTM, CDR2 ANQGSEA. V dropped 7 bases and J dropped 6 bases, with 22 bases sitting between them. The CDR3 loop is CSAYGGVPNPEQYF. The CDR3 nucleotides are TGCAGCGCGTATGGGGGAGTTCCCAATCCCGAGCAGTACTTC.

The rearrangement joins TRBV14 to TRBJ2-7, with D possibly TRBD2 on 5 matching bases. Germline values: CDR1 SGHDN, CDR2 FVKESK. The CDR3 contains 15 residues. V lost 4 bases, J lost 3 bases, and 16 bases lay in between. The CDR3, as DNA: TGTGCCAGCAGCCCTCGGGGAGTAGTCGGCTACGAGCAGTACTTC. This codes for CASSPRGVVGYEQYF.

The gene calls are TRBV7-6 and TRBJ2-1; D gene uncertain. CDR1 is SGHVS and CDR2 is FNYEAQ in the germline V gene. The ends were cut back, 5 bases at V and 5 bases at J, with 16 bases in the middle. This CDR3 comprises 15 residues. CDR3 amino acids: CASSKGGVGNNEQFF. Here the CDR3 DNA reads TGTGCCAGCAGCAAGGGTGGGGTCGGTAACAATGAGCAGTTCTTC. Using reference TRBV7-6 and TRBJ2-1 for the parts outside the CDR3, the full variable domain is GAGVSQSPRYKVTKRGQDVALRCDPISGHVSLYWYRQALGQGPEFLTYFNYEAQQDKSGLPNDRFSAERPEGSISTLTIQRTEQRDSAMYRCASSKGGVGNNEQFFGPGTRLTVL.